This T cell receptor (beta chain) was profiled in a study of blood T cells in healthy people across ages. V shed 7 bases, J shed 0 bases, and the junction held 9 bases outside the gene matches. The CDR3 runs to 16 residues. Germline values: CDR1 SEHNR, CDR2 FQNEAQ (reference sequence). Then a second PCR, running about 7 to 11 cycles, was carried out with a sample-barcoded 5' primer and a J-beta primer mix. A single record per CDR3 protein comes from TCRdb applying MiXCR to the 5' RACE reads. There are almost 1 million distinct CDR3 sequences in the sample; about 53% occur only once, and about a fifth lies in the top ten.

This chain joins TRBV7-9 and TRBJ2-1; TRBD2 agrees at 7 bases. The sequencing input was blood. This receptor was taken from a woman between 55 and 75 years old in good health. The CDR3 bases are TGTGCCAGCATAACACCGGGCGGGGGCTCCTACAATGAGCAGTTCTTC. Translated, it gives CASITPGGGSYNEQFF.